This TCR beta chain derives from a study of blood T cell repertoires in COVID-19. Study background: Acute and convalescent COVID-19 specimens originated in the United States, Italy and Spain.

Repertoires were generated with immunoSEQ multiplex PCR, while TCRdb's copy carries only in-frame clones and drops some. The sample gives more than 350,000 clones, around 90% of which show up once; about 3% is in the top ten. Germline V gives CDR1 LNHDA, CDR2 SQIVND (reference sequence). The CDR3 totals 15 residues. Comment on this clone: At one end, the junction sequence differs from germline, possibly due to a read error.

The chain employs TRBV19 and TRBJ1-1, with 7 positions matching TRBD1. The sequencing input was peripheral blood. The TCR comes from a woman aged 25 to 39 with COVID-19, enrolled during active disease. The chain's CDR3 is CAGSIEPGGVTEAFF. The CDR3 coding sequence is TGTGCCGGTAGTATTGAGCCAGGGGGAGTGACTGAAGCTTTCTTT.